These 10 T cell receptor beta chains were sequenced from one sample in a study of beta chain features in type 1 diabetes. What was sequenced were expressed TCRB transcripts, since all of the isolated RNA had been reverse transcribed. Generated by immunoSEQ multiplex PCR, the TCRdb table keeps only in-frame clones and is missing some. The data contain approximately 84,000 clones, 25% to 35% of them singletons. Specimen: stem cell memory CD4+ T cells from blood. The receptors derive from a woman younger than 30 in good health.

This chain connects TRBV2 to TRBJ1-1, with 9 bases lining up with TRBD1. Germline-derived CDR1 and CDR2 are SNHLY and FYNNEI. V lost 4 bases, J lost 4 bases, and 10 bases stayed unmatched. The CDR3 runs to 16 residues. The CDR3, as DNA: TGTGCCAGCAGTGGAGGGACAGGGTTGGGTAGCACTGAAGCTTTCTTT. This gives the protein CASSGGTGLGSTEAFF.

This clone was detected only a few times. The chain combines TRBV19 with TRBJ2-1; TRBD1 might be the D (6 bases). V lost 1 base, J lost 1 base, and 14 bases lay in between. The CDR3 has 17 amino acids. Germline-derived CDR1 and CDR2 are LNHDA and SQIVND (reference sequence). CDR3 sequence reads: CASSIVGHLQSYNEQFF. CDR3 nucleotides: TGTGCCAGTAGTATAGTGGGACATCTGCAATCCTACAATGAGCAGTTCTTC.

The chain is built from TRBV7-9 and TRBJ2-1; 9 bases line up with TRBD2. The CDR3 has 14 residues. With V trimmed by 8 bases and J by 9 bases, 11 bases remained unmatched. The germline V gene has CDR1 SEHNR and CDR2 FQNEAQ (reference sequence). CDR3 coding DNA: TGTGCCAGCTCGAGCGGGAGGTTTAGAGGTGAGCAGTTCTTC. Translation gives CASSSGRFRGEQFF.

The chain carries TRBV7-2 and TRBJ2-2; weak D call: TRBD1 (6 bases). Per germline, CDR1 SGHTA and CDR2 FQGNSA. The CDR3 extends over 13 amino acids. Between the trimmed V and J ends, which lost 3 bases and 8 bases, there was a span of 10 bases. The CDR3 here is CASSFRGRGELFF. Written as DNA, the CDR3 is TGTGCCAGCAGCTTCAGGGGAAGAGGGGAGCTGTTTTTT.

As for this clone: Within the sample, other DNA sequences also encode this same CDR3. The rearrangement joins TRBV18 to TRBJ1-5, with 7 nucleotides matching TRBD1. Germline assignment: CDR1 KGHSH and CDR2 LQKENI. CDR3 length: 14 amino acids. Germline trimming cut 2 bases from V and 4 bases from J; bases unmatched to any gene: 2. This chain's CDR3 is CASSPRQGNQPQHF. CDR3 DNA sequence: TGTGCCAGCTCACCAAGACAGGGTAATCAGCCCCAGCATTTT.

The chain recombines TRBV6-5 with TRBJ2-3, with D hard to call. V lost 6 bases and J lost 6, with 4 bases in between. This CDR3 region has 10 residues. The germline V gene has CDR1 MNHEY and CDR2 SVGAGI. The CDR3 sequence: CASRRDTQYF. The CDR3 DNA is TGTGCCAGCAGGAGGGATACGCAGTATTTT.

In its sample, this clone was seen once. Here the CDR3 DNA reads TGTGCCAGCAGCTTAGTGAGAGGGTCTCCCACCTACGAGCAGTACTTC. It is translated as CASSLVRGSPTYEQYF. The rearrangement uses TRBV11-2 and TRBJ2-7; D is perhaps TRBD2 (5 bases). CDR3 size: 16 residues. V was clipped by 1 base and J by 2 bases, with 15 bases between them. The germline CDR1 and CDR2 sequences are SGHAT and FQNNGV.

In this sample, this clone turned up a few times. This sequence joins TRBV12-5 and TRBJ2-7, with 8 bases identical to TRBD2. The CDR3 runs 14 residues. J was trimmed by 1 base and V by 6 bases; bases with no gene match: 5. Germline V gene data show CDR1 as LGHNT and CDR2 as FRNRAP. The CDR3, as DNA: TGTGCTAGTGGCCGAGGGACTAGATCCTACGAGCAGTACTTC. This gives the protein CASGRGTRSYEQYF.

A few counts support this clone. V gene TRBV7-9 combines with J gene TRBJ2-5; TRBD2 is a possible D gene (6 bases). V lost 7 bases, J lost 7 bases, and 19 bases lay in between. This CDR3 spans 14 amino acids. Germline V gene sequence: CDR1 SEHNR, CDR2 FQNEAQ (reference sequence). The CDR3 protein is CASTQGTPGRTQYF. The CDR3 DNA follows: TGTGCCAGCACTCAAGGGACTCCCGGGAGGACCCAGTACTTC.

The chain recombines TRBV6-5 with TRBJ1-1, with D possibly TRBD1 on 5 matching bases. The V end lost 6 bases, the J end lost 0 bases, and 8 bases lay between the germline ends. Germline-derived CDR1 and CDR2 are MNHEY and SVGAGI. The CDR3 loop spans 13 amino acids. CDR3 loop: CASSREMNTEAFF. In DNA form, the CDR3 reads TGTGCCAGCAGCAGGGAAATGAACACTGAAGCTTTCTTT.